This T cell receptor beta chain is drawn from a study of blood T cells in healthy people across ages. The study, taken as a whole, reports: Significant beta diversity loss was already apparent by age roughly 43, declining roughly linearly.

Primers used in a second PCR of roughly 6 to 11 cycles were a sample-barcoded 5' primer and a J-beta primer mix. In TCRdb, the 5' RACE reads were re-called with MiXCR into one record per CDR3 protein. Here the sample spans roughly 1,800,000 distinct CDR3 sequences, around half being singletons. Germline CDR1 and CDR2: SEHNR and FQNEAQ (reference sequence). This CDR3 has 18 residues. Trimming removed 5 bases from V and 2 bases from J, with 19 bases in between. This clonotype has just a few counts. Its target is not known. The sequence was obtained from a woman aged 40 to 49 in good health. Sequences were obtained from blood. The chain carries TRBV7-9 and TRBJ2-6, with D perhaps given as TRBD1 or TRBD2 (5 bases each). The CDR3 DNA is TGTGCCAGCAGCACCCGACACGTAAGGGACGCTGGGGCCAACGTCCTGACTTTC. Protein product: CASSTRHVRDAGANVLTF. Full variable domain (rest looked up from reference TRBV7-9 and TRBJ2-6): DTGVSQNPRHKITKRGQNVTFRCDPISEHNRLYWYRQTLGQGPEFLTYFQNEAQLEKSRLLSDRFSAERPKGSFSTLEIQRTEQGDSAMYLCASSTRHVRDAGANVLTFGAGSRLTVL.